Presented here are 14 T cell receptor beta chains from one specimen sequenced in a study of blood T cell repertoires in COVID-19. Clones were read by immunoSEQ multiplex PCR, and TCRdb kept only the in-frame ones, dropping some. This repertoire shows 98,000 or so clones, roughly 80% found once; its top ten account for roughly 5%. The sequencing input was peripheral blood. All receptors derive from a man in his 60s with acute or convalescent COVID-19.

The V gene is TRBV15, the J gene TRBJ1-2; 11 bases are shared with TRBD1. This CDR3 region has 15 residues. Germline V lookup: CDR1 LNHNV, CDR2 YYDKDF (reference sequence). V shed 5 bases and J 1 base; nucleotides not matched to a gene: 3. The DNA for the CDR3 is TGTGCCACCAGCGAGGGGACAGGGGGTAACTATGGCTACACCTTC. It translates to CATSEGTGGNYGYTF. Using reference TRBV15 and TRBJ1-2 for the parts outside the CDR3, the full variable domain is DAMVIQNPRYQVTQFGKPVTLSCSQTLNHNVMYWYQQKSSQAPKLLFHYYDKDFNNEADTPDNFQSRRPNTSFCFLDIRSPGLGDTAMYLCATSEGTGGNYGYTFGSGTRLTVV.

The V call is TRBV19, the J call TRBJ1-1; 8 nucleotides align to TRBD1. The CDR3 is made up of 16 amino acids. CDR1 and CDR2 from the germline V gene are LNHDA and SQIVND (reference sequence). With V trimmed by 4 bases and J by 1 base, 8 bases remained unmatched. CDR3 DNA sequence: TGTGCCAGTAGTAACCAGATTGGGACAGGGAACACTGAAGCTTTCTTT. It is translated as CASSNQIGTGNTEAFF.

The chain joins TRBV5-8 to TRBJ1-3, with D perhaps TRBD1 (5 bases). Germline values: CDR1 SGHTS, CDR2 YDEGEE. CDR3 size: 16 residues. Trimming removed 0 bases at V and 3 bases at J, with 13 bases between. The DNA for the CDR3 is TGTGCCAGCAGCTTGGGACAGACCTTTCTTGGAAACACCATATATTTT. Protein: CASSLGQTFLGNTIYF.

The chain links TRBV5-1 to TRBJ2-2, with a weak D call TRBD1 (5 bases). V was cut by 4 bases and J by 4 bases, with 11 bases left in between. Germline loops: CDR1 SGHRS, CDR2 YFSETQ. This CDR3 region has 14 residues. The DNA of the CDR3 is TGCGCCAGCAGCCTAGGGGTTAGCACCGGGGAGCTGTTTTTT. Translation gives CASSLGVSTGELFF.

This clone has a single count. V gene TRBV7-9 combines with J gene TRBJ1-2; 7 bases fit TRBD1. Germline values: CDR1 SEHNR, CDR2 FQNEAQ (reference sequence). The CDR3 consists of 14 residues. The V segment lost 2 bases and the J segment 2 bases; nucleotides outside the gene matches: 2. CDR3 region: CASSLSGGNYGYTF. For the CDR3, the DNA is TGTGCCAGCAGCTTATCAGGGGGGAACTATGGCTACACCTTC.

The V and J genes are TRBV11-1 and TRBJ1-5; D is undetermined. CDR3 length: 15 residues. Germline CDR1 is SGHAT and CDR2 is FQDESV (reference sequence). V lost 1 base and J 4 bases, leaving 11 bases between the germline ends. For the CDR3, the DNA is TGTGCCAGCAGCTTAGGATGGCGGCTTAATCAGCCCCAGCATTTT. Protein: CASSLGWRLNQPQHF.

The gene calls are TRBV6-6 and TRBJ2-7, with 7 bases identical to TRBD1. This CDR3 is 14 amino acids long. CDR1 MNHNY and CDR2 SVGAGI come from the germline V gene (reference sequence). V lost 6 bases and J lost 3; bases outside the gene matches: 8. In DNA form, the CDR3 reads TGTGCCAGCAGATCTAGACAGGGACGCTACGAGCAGTACTTC. This gives the protein CASRSRQGRYEQYF.

This chain connects TRBV30 to TRBJ2-7; D might be TRBD2 (5 bases). The V gene's germline CDR1 is GTSNPN and CDR2 SVGIG (reference sequence). The CDR3 consists of 15 residues. V was trimmed by 0 bases and J by 7 bases, leaving 19 bases between them. This CDR3 reads CAWSVRRALGWEQYF. CDR3 DNA sequence: TGTGCCTGGAGTGTACGGCGGGCCCTCGGATGGGAGCAGTACTTC.

The chain has TRBV18 and TRBJ2-7; 7 nucleotides agree with TRBD2. Germline V lookup: CDR1 KGHSH, CDR2 LQKENI. This CDR3 region has 15 residues. Trimming took 1 base from V and 3 from J; bases not matched to a gene: 6. The DNA for the CDR3 is TGTGCCAGCTCACCACTCCCGACTAGCTTCTACGAGCAGTACTTC. Translation gives CASSPLPTSFYEQYF. The entire variable domain, with the rest obtained from reference TRBV18 and TRBJ2-7, is as follows: NAGVMQNPRHLVRRRGQEARLRCSPMKGHSHVYWYRQLPEEGLKFMVYLQKENIIDESGMPKERFSAEFPKEGPSILRIQQVVRGDSAAYFCASSPLPTSFYEQYFGPGTRLTVT.

J is TRBJ2-5 and V is TRBV7-9; possibly TRBD2 for D (6 bases). Germline CDR1 SEHNR, CDR2 FQNEAQ (reference sequence). The CDR3 covers 15 residues. V lost 2 bases and J 5 bases, leaving 15 bases between the germline ends. The CDR3 here is CASSLFLGGVETQYF. The CDR3 region has the DNA TGTGCCAGCAGCTTATTTCTGGGGGGAGTTGAGACCCAGTACTTC.

The rearrangement links TRBV11-3 to TRBJ2-1; the match to TRBD2 covers 8 bases. The CDR3 extends over 14 amino acids. V shed 0 bases, J shed 10 bases, and the junction held 5 bases outside the gene matches. Germline assignment: CDR1 SGHNT and CDR2 YENEEA. CDR3 residues: CASSLDAGGREQFF. Here the CDR3 DNA reads TGTGCCAGCAGCTTAGATGCGGGAGGCCGAGAGCAGTTCTTC.

CDR3 sequence reads: CASSVDLPGGRETQYF. The DNA of the CDR3 is TGTGCCAGCAGCGTAGATCTGCCGGGGGGAAGGGAGACCCAGTACTTC. The V and J genes are TRBV9 and TRBJ2-5; 7 nucleotides agree with TRBD2. Trimming cost V 0 bases and J 5 bases; bases outside gene matches: 10. This CDR3 has 16 residues. The germline V gene encodes CDR1 SGDLS and CDR2 YYNGEE. The full variable domain, rest sourced from reference TRBV9 and TRBJ2-5, is DSGVTQTPKHLITATGQRVTLRCSPRSGDLSVYWYQQSLDQGLQFLIQYYNGEERAKGNILERFSAQQFPDLHSELNLSSLELGDSALYFCASSVDLPGGRETQYFGPGTRLLVL.

The chain has TRBV5-6 and TRBJ1-1; D is unclear. Germline assignment: CDR1 SGHDT and CDR2 YYEEEE. This CDR3 has 14 amino acids. The V end was cut by 0 bases, the J end by 1 base, with 7 bases between. The CDR3 DNA sequence: TGTGCCAGCAGCTTGGACATGTCGAACACTGAAGCTTTCTTT. Its translation: CASSLDMSNTEAFF. The variable domain in full, completed from reference TRBV5-6 and TRBJ1-1, reads DAGVTQSPTHLIKTRGQQVTLRCSPKSGHDTVSWYQQALGQGPQFIFQYYEEEERQRGNFPDRFSGHQFPNYSSELNVNALLLGDSALYLCASSLDMSNTEAFFGQGTRLTVV.

The chain joins TRBV6-5 to TRBJ2-7; TRBD2 aligns across 12 bases. V gave up 5 bases and J gave up 9 bases; unmatched junction bases: 5. Germline CDR1 reads MNHEY; CDR2 reads SVGAGI. This CDR3 is built from 13 residues. The CDR3 spells CASSLGLAGWQYF. The DNA of the CDR3 is TGTGCCAGCAGTCTGGGACTAGCGGGTTGGCAGTACTTC.